This TCR beta chain was captured by sequencing in a study of cytomegalovirus exposure and HLA in healthy donors. Background on the study: Genotyping of 300 to 450 donors showed that around 81% belonged to the Caucasian-associated ancestry cluster.

13 Jbeta primers and 60 Vbeta primers were used for the PCR. Here immunoSEQ multiplex PCR was the method, and the copy in TCRdb shows in-frame clones only, minus some. Of more than 150,000 clones listed, around 80% are singletons. The TCR was taken from a girl aged 5-17 years in good health and CMV-seropositive. The sample was PBMCs.

CDR3 nucleotides: TGCGCCAGCAGCTTGTACTTAGGGGCTCTTGGCTACACCTTC. This encodes CASSLYLGALGYTF. V gene TRBV5-1 combines with J gene TRBJ1-2; the D gene is possibly TRBD1 (5 bases). V was shortened by 1 base and J by 7 bases, with 14 bases between the two germline ends. Germline V gene sequence: CDR1 SGHRS, CDR2 YFSETQ. This CDR3 is 14 amino acids long.